The 12 T cell receptor beta chains reported below all come from one sample, sequenced in a study of blood T cells in healthy people across ages. For the second PCR, which ran for roughly 6 to 12 cycles, a sample-barcoded 5' primer and a J-beta primer mix were used. Each CDR3 protein is one row after TCRdb ran MiXCR on the 5' RACE reads. The data hold 550,000 to 700,000 distinct CDR3 sequences, with approximately 27% observed a single time. The sequencing sample was made of blood. The receptors here all came from a woman in her 70s in good health.

V and J are TRBV7-3 and TRBJ2-5; the D call may be TRBD1 or TRBD2 (6 bases each). Gene TRBJ2-1 matches the end of the DNA better, so the J call may be wrong. The CDR3 spans 13 residues. Germline V gene sequence: CDR1 SGHTA, CDR2 FQGTGA. DNA for the CDR3: TGTGCCAGCAGCCCGCAAAGAGGAGGGGGGCAGTTCTTC. Translated, it gives CASSPQRGGGQFF.

The chain employs TRBV12-5 and TRBJ2-2; 9 bases map to TRBD1. The trim removed 7 bases at V and 2 bases at J, leaving 8 bases unmatched. The CDR3 contains 16 residues. CDR1 LGHNT and CDR2 FRNRAP come from the germline V gene. The CDR3, as DNA: TGTGCTAGTGTCGCCGGGACAGGGATAAACACCGGGGAGCTGTTTTTT. This encodes CASVAGTGINTGELFF.

This clonotype was observed a few times. The V and J genes are TRBV5-1 and TRBJ2-3, with 8 bases aligning to TRBD2. The CDR3 covers 17 residues. V trimming: 0 bases; J trimming: 1 base; junction bases outside the gene matches: 7. Germline-derived CDR1 and CDR2 are SGHRS and YFSETQ. CDR3 loop: CASSLDPPAGGTDTQYF. CDR3 DNA sequence: TGCGCCAGCAGCTTGGACCCCCCAGCGGGGGGCACAGATACGCAGTATTTT.

Only one count was recorded for this clonotype. This sequence joins TRBV19 and TRBJ1-5; D might be TRBD1 (5 bases). The V gene lost 4 bases and the J gene lost 3 bases, with 10 bases spanning the gap. CDR3 length equals 14 residues. CDR1 and CDR2 (germline): LNHDA, SQIVND (reference sequence). The DNA of the CDR3 is TGTGCCAGTAGTACAGAGGGGTCCAATCAGCCCCAGCATTTT. Its translation is CASSTEGSNQPQHF.

This clonotype was counted many times. V gene TRBV21-1 combines with J gene TRBJ2-3; no check of the table's D call, TRBD2, against the DNA was made. TRBV21-1 represents a pseudogene. This CDR3 has 16 residues. Here the CDR3 reads CASSLQRNTHTDTQYF. DNA of the CDR3: TGTGCCAGCAGCCTTCAGCGGAATACCCACACAGATACGCAGTATTTT.

The rearrangement uses TRBV4-1 and TRBJ1-1; D gene unclear. Deletions cut 4 bases from V and 1 base from J, with 13 bases between. The CDR3 has 15 amino acids. Germline CDR1 MGHRA, CDR2 YSYEKL. CDR3 DNA: TGCGCCAGCAGCCCAGGCAGCGGGTGGAACACTGAAGCTTTCTTT. Its protein is CASSPGSGWNTEAFF.

The J gene is TRBJ1-3, the V gene TRBV7-2, with a weak D call TRBD1 (5 bases). Germline CDR1 SGHTA, CDR2 FQGNSA. The V gene lost 7 bases and the J gene lost 0 bases, with 13 bases spanning the gap. The CDR3 is 15 residues long. CDR3 residues: CASTPGGSSGNTIYF. The CDR3 DNA is TGTGCCAGCACCCCCGGGGGATCCTCTGGAAACACCATATATTTT. Together with reference TRBV7-2 and TRBJ1-3, the CDR3 gives the full variable domain: GAGVSQSPSNKVTEKGKDVELRCDPISGHTALYWYRQSLGQGLEFLIYFQGNSAPDKSGLPSDRFSAERTGGSVSTLTIQRTQQEDSAVYLCASTPGGSSGNTIYFGEGSWLTVV.

The chain recombines TRBV20-1 with TRBJ1-2; TRBD1 might be the D (5 bases). Germline V lookup: CDR1 DFQATT, CDR2 SNEGSKA (reference sequence). With 6 bases removed from V and 5 bases from J, the gap between germline ends came to 10 bases. The CDR3 contains 11 residues. The CDR3 region has the DNA TGCAGTGCAGCCAGGGTGTATGGCTACACCTTC. Residues: CSAARVYGYTF.

V is TRBV20-1 and J is TRBJ2-7; 7 bases match TRBD1. TRBJ2-1 matches the DNA end more closely, so the J call is doubtful. The CDR3 sequence is 12 residues long. Per the germline V gene, CDR1 is DFQATT and CDR2 is SNEGSKA (reference sequence). As DNA, the CDR3 is TGCAGTGCTAGGGGGGACAGACAGCAGCAGTTCTTC. It is translated as CSARGDRQQQFF.

The chain joins TRBV7-2 to TRBJ2-4; TRBD1 matches at 7 bases. Germline trimming cut 3 bases from V and 0 bases from J; bases unmatched to any gene: 8. Germline-derived CDR1 and CDR2 are SGHTA and FQGNSA. The CDR3 length is 17 residues. CDR3 amino acids: CASSFSGQALAKNIQYF. The CDR3 coding sequence is TGTGCCAGCAGCTTCTCCGGACAGGCTTTAGCCAAAAACATTCAGTACTTC.

This clonotype was picked up a small number of times. The chain combines TRBV18 with TRBJ2-5; D gene unclear. This CDR3 has 14 amino acids. Trimming took 0 bases from V and 4 from J, leaving 9 bases between them. Germline V gives CDR1 KGHSH, CDR2 LQKENI. Here the CDR3 DNA reads TGTGCCAGCTCACCACCTCTATACCGAGAGACCCAGTACTTC. Translated, it gives CASSPPLYRETQYF.

This sequence joins TRBV27 and TRBJ1-2; no reliable D call. The CDR3 runs to 14 residues. Germline V gene data show CDR1 as MNHEY and CDR2 as SMNVEV (reference sequence). The V gene lost 6 bases and the J gene lost 4 bases, with 15 bases spanning the gap. The CDR3 nucleotides read TGTGCCAGCAGCTCCACAGACTCTGGCTATGGCTACACCTTC. Its protein is CASSSTDSGYGYTF.